This TCR beta chain was identified in a study of radiotherapy plus CTLA-4 blockade in lung cancer. Study summary: Patients showed objective responses in about 20% of cases and disease control in roughly 30%. The study, taken as a whole, reports: According to reports, early shifts in blood T cell clones, alongside interferon-beta, forecast response most accurately.

People whose metastatic non-small-cell lung cancer was chemo-refractory got focal radiation along with CTLA-4 blockade by ipilimumab. Assay: immunoSEQ multiplex PCR; the TCRdb copy retains only in-frame clones and omits some. The table includes 51,000 or so clones, 70% to 80% detected once. Only a few counts were recorded for this clone. The antigen remains unidentified. Specimen: peripheral blood, collected from a patient treated with radiotherapy plus ipilimumab. The TCR originated in a human donor with non-small cell lung cancer who had stable disease on radiotherapy plus ipilimumab.

The CDR3 spells CASSTVNTEAFF. The CDR3 DNA follows: TGTGCCAGCTCAACGGTGAACACTGAAGCTTTCTTT. The gene calls are TRBV18 and TRBJ1-1; D gene unclear. The germline V and J ends were trimmed by 5 bases and 0 bases, with 4 bases remaining between them. The CDR3 consists of 12 residues. Germline V gene lookup returns CDR1 KGHSH and CDR2 LQKENI.